These 23 T cell receptor beta chains came from one sample sequenced in a study of shared clonotypes between healthy human individuals. The method was immunoSEQ multiplex PCR; TCRdb's version includes in-frame clones alone and lacks a portion of them. The sample consists of 2,500,000 or so clones, over 85% of them appearing once. The specimen sequenced was naive CD4+ T cells from PBMCs. Subset given: CD45RA+ positively selected. These receptors all come from a man aged 18 to 30 in good health. Some clones in this sample may be carry-over from other donors' samples.

This rearrangement joins TRBV5-6 to TRBJ2-7; TRBD1 might be the D (6 bases). This CDR3 is 14 amino acids long. V was pared by 3 bases and J by 0 bases, with 10 bases between. CDR1 is SGHDT and CDR2 is YYEEEE in the germline V gene. The CDR3 protein is CASSSTGSSYEQYF. The CDR3 DNA follows: TGTGCCAGCAGCTCGACAGGTTCCTCCTACGAGCAGTACTTC.

The V call is TRBV7-3, the J call TRBJ2-5; D is tentatively TRBD1 or TRBD2 (7 bases each). CDR1 is SGHTA and CDR2 is FQGTGA in the germline V gene. The ends were cut back, 4 bases at V and 5 bases at J, with 20 bases in the middle. The CDR3 consists of 16 residues. This CDR3 reads CASSSRGSGGDETQYF. CDR3 DNA sequence: TGTGCCAGCAGCTCCAGGGGGTCGGGAGGAGATGAGACCCAGTACTTC.

The rearrangement uses TRBV5-1 and TRBJ2-7; maybe TRBD2 (6 bases). The V and J ends lost 0 bases and 4 bases respectively, with 14 bases between them. The CDR3 spans 15 residues. Germline values: CDR1 SGHRS, CDR2 YFSETQ. The CDR3 DNA is TGCGCCAGCAGCTTGGCGGGAGAGTCCATATACGAGCAGTACTTC. Protein: CASSLAGESIYEQYF.

The V call is TRBV5-1, the J call TRBJ1-3; unclear D gene. V gave up 0 bases and J gave up 4 bases, with 11 bases separating them. Germline V gene data show CDR1 as SGHRS and CDR2 as YFSETQ. CDR3 length equals 15 residues. In DNA form, the CDR3 reads TGCGCCAGCAGCTTGGTTGTAACTCCCGGAAACACCATATATTTT. Translated: CASSLVVTPGNTIYF. The variable domain in full, with the rest retrieved from reference TRBV5-1 and TRBJ1-3, is KAGVTQTPRYLIKTRGQQVTLSCSPISGHRSVSWYQQTPGQGLQFLFEYFSETQRNKGNFPGRFSGRQFSNSRSEMNVSTLELGDSALYLCASSLVVTPGNTIYFGEGSWLTVV.

This chain connects TRBV4-2 to TRBJ1-2; 7 positions match TRBD1. V was clipped by 1 base and J by 4 bases; unmatched bases: 9. CDR3 length: 16 residues. Germline CDR1 LGHNA, CDR2 YNFKEQ. The DNA of the CDR3 is TGTGCCAGCAGCCAAGCGGAAGGGACAGACTTCTATGGCTACACCTTC. This codes for CASSQAEGTDFYGYTF.

The J gene is TRBJ1-2, the V gene TRBV7-2; 10 bases match TRBD1. In germline, CDR1 is SGHTA, CDR2 FQGNSA. The CDR3 covers 14 residues. With V trimmed by 8 bases and J by 3 bases, 6 bases remained unmatched. This chain's CDR3 is CASAGQGGDYGYTF. The CDR3 region has the DNA TGTGCCAGCGCTGGACAGGGGGGTGACTATGGCTACACCTTC.

With respect to this clone: Within the sample, other DNA sequences also encode this same CDR3. CDR3 sequence reads: CASSSRTGDTEAFF. The CDR3 DNA is TGCGCCAGCAGCTCCCGGACAGGGGACACTGAAGCTTTCTTT. The J gene is TRBJ1-1, the V gene TRBV5-1, with 9 bases matching TRBD1. V dropped 3 bases and J dropped 3; count of bases not matched to a gene: 3. The CDR3 loop spans 14 amino acids. Germline values: CDR1 SGHRS, CDR2 YFSETQ.

This clone has only one observation. V and J are TRBV7-2 and TRBJ2-5; D is possibly TRBD2 (5 bases). From germline, CDR1 is SGHTA and CDR2 FQGNSA. V lost 5 bases and J lost 7, with 20 bases in between. This CDR3 region has 15 residues. The chain's CDR3 is CASSPGRAIGGTQYF. The CDR3 DNA reads as TGTGCCAGCAGCCCCGGAAGAGCGATAGGAGGGACCCAGTACTTC. Based on the CDR3 plus reference TRBV7-2 and TRBJ2-5, the full variable domain is GAGVSQSPSNKVTEKGKDVELRCDPISGHTALYWYRQSLGQGLEFLIYFQGNSAPDKSGLPSDRFSAERTGGSVSTLTIQRTQQEDSAVYLCASSPGRAIGGTQYFGPGTRLLVL.

This rearrangement joins TRBV5-4 to TRBJ2-2, with 8 bases fitting TRBD1. The length of the CDR3 is 14 residues. The germline V gene encodes CDR1 SGHNT and CDR2 YYREEE (reference sequence). V lost 3 bases to trimming and J lost 3 bases; unmatched junction nucleotides: 1. CDR3 residues: CASSSTGDTGELFF. The DNA for the CDR3 is TGTGCCAGCAGCTCGACAGGGGACACCGGGGAGCTGTTTTTT.

The rearrangement links TRBV7-9 to TRBJ2-2, with D maybe TRBD1 (5 bases). The CDR3 consists of 16 residues. V shed 6 bases and J shed 1 base, with 15 bases lying between them. CDR1 and CDR2 (germline): SEHNR, FQNEAQ (reference sequence). The CDR3 DNA is TGTGCCAGCAGTTCCCAGGGTACCCTGAACACCGGGGAGCTGTTTTTT. As protein: CASSSQGTLNTGELFF.

The V gene is TRBV6-5, the J gene TRBJ1-3; TRBD1 matches 7 bases. CDR1 MNHEY and CDR2 SVGAGI come from the germline V gene. This CDR3 spans 14 amino acids. Unmatched junction bases numbered 8, after V lost 6 bases and J lost 6 bases. The CDR3: CASRLDRAVNTIYF. CDR3 sequence (DNA): TGTGCCAGCAGACTTGACAGGGCTGTAAACACCATATATTTT.

DNA for the CDR3: TGTGCCAGCCGGACAGGGGAGGCAGATACGCAGTATTTT. It translates to CASRTGEADTQYF. The rearrangement links TRBV2 to TRBJ2-3; 9 positions agree with TRBD1. The V gene's germline CDR1 is SNHLY and CDR2 FYNNEI. The CDR3 length is 13 residues. V lost 8 bases to trimming and J lost 4 bases; unmatched junction nucleotides: 4.

With regard to this clone: The germline gene is not matched at one end of the junction; a read error may be the cause. The chain joins TRBV28 to TRBJ2-7, with D tentatively TRBD1 (5 bases). Germline V gene lookup returns CDR1 MDHEN and CDR2 SYDVKM. This CDR3 is 12 amino acids long. DNA for the CDR3: TGTGCCAGCAGTTTTAGTCCTCAAGGGGCTCACTTC. Its protein is CASSFSPQGAHF.

In its sample, this clone was seen once. This sequence joins TRBV14 and TRBJ2-7, with 7 bases that match TRBD1. V was pared by 4 bases and J by 3 bases, with 9 bases of the junction left unmatched. Germline CDR1 and CDR2: SGHDN and FVKESK. The CDR3 length is 15 residues. The CDR3 is CASSPGGRGYYEQYF. The CDR3 DNA reads as TGTGCCAGCAGCCCGGGTGGCAGGGGGTACTACGAGCAGTACTTC.

DNA of the CDR3: TGCGCCAGCAAAGTGGCGTCCAGGGAGACCCAGTACTTC. This translates into CASKVASRETQYF. The gene calls are TRBV5-1 and TRBJ2-5, with D uncertain. V dropped 6 bases and J dropped 5 bases, with 14 bases sitting between them. Germline CDR1 reads SGHRS; CDR2 reads YFSETQ. There are 13 residues in the CDR3.

The genes are TRBV6-1 and TRBJ2-3, with D unclear. CDR1 MNHNS and CDR2 SASEGT come from the germline V gene. Deletions cut 2 bases from V and 2 bases from J, with 14 bases between. The length of the CDR3 is 16 residues. CDR3 sequence (DNA): TGTGCCAGCAGTGAAATGGGCAGGAAGGCCACAGATACGCAGTATTTT. Amino acid sequence: CASSEMGRKATDTQYF.

The chain combines TRBV18 with TRBJ2-5; D not resolved. Germline loops: CDR1 KGHSH, CDR2 LQKENI. The V end lost 6 bases, the J end lost 5 bases, and 13 bases lay between the germline ends. CDR3 size: 13 residues. The CDR3 DNA reads TGTGCCAGCTCCGGCCTAGGCTCCGAGACCCAGTACTTC. Protein sequence: CASSGLGSETQYF.

The gene calls are TRBV5-1 and TRBJ1-3, with a weak D call TRBD1 (5 bases). Trimming left V 3 bases short and J 1 base short, with 11 bases between. Per the germline V gene, CDR1 is SGHRS and CDR2 is YFSETQ. The CDR3 spans 15 residues. CDR3: CASSSGTASGNTIYF. In nucleotides, the CDR3 is TGCGCCAGCAGCTCCGGGACCGCATCTGGAAACACCATATATTTT.

The chain joins TRBV28 to TRBJ1-4; D unclear. Germline CDR1 MDHEN, CDR2 SYDVKM. This CDR3 region has 14 residues. V was cut by 3 bases and J by 7 bases, with 12 bases left in between. The CDR3 DNA reads TGTGCCAGCAGTTTGGGTCCGGACCTTGAAAAACTGTTTTTT. As protein: CASSLGPDLEKLFF.

This chain links TRBV6-6 with TRBJ1-5; D gene unclear. The V gene lost 4 bases and the J gene lost 6 bases, with 10 bases spanning the gap. Germline V CDR1 and CDR2: MNHNY, SVGAGI (reference sequence). The CDR3 has 13 amino acids. CDR3 residues: CASSLGLGQPQHF. CDR3 sequence (DNA): TGTGCCAGCAGTTTGGGGTTGGGTCAGCCCCAGCATTTT.

This chain connects TRBV11-2 to TRBJ2-7; TRBD1 matches at 9 bases. There are 17 residues in the CDR3. The germline V gene has CDR1 SGHAT and CDR2 FQNNGV. With 5 bases clipped from V and 1 base from J, the junction kept 12 bases outside the gene matches. In nucleotides, the CDR3 is TGTGCCAGCAGCCCCTGGTCCGGGACAGGGATTTCCTACGAGCAGTACTTC. Amino acids: CASSPWSGTGISYEQYF.

About this clone: The same CDR3 also results from other DNA sequences found in this sample. The chain is built from TRBV5-4 and TRBJ1-4; no reliable D call. The V end lost 0 bases, the J end lost 3 bases, and 9 bases lay between the germline ends. The germline gives CDR1 SGHNT, CDR2 YYREEE (reference sequence). The CDR3 totals 15 residues. The CDR3 coding sequence is TGTGCCAGCAGCTTGGGGCAGTTACCTAATGAAAAACTGTTTTTT. Protein product: CASSLGQLPNEKLFF.

A note on this clone: Other DNA sequences in this sample translate to the same CDR3. CDR3 sequence: CASSSGLAGVNEQFF. The CDR3, as DNA: TGCGCCAGCAGCTCGGGACTAGCGGGAGTCAATGAGCAGTTCTTC. This chain joins TRBV5-1 and TRBJ2-1; TRBD2 agrees at 14 bases. Germline V gene sequence: CDR1 SGHRS, CDR2 YFSETQ. The CDR3 runs to 15 residues. V lost 3 bases, J lost 6 bases, and 2 bases stayed unmatched.